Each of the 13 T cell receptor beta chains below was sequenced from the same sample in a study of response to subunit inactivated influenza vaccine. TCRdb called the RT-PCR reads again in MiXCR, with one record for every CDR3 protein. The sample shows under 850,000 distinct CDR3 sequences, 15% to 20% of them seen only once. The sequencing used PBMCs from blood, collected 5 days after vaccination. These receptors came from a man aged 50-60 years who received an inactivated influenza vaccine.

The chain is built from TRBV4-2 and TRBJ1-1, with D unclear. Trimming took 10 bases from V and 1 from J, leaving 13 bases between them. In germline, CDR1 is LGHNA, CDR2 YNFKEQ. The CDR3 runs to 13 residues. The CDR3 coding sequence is TGTGCCATGAGCCCTGGGTGGAACACTGAAGCTTTCTTT. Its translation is CAMSPGWNTEAFF.

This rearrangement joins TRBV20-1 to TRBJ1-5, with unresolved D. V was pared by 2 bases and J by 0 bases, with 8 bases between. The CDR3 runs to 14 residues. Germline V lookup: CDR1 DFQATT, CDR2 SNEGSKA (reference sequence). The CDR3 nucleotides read TGCAGTGCTAGAAGACCGGTTAGCAATCAGCCCCAGCATTTT. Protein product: CSARRPVSNQPQHF.

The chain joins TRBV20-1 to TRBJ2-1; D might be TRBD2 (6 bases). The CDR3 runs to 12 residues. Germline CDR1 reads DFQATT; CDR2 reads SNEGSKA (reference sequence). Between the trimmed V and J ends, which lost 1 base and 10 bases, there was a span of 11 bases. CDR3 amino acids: CSARVWGEEQFF. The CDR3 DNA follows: TGCAGTGCTAGAGTGTGGGGGGAGGAGCAGTTCTTC.

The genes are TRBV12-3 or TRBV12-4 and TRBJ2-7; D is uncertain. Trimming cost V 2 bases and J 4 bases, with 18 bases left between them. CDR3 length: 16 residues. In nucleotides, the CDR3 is TGTGCCAGCAGTTTACTAGAGGCAGAATGGCAGTACGAGCAGTACTTC. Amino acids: CASSLLEAEWQYEQYF.

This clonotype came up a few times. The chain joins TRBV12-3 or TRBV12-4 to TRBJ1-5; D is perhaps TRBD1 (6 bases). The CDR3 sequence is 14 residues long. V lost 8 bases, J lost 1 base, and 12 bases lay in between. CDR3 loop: CASQTTGSNQPQHF. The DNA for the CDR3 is TGTGCCAGCCAAACCACAGGGAGCAATCAGCCCCAGCATTTT.

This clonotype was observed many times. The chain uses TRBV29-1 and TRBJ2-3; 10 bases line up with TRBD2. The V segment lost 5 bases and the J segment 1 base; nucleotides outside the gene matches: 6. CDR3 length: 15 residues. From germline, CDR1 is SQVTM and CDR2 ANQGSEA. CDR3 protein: CSVTMGTSGTDTQYF. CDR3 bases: TGCAGCGTTACCATGGGGACTAGCGGCACAGATACGCAGTATTTT.

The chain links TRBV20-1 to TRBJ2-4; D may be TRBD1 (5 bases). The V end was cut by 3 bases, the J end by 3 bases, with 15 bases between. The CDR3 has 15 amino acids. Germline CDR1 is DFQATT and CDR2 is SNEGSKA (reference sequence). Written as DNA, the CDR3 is TGCAGTGCTAGTAGGGCAGGGCTAGGCAAAAACATTCAGTACTTC. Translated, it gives CSASRAGLGKNIQYF.

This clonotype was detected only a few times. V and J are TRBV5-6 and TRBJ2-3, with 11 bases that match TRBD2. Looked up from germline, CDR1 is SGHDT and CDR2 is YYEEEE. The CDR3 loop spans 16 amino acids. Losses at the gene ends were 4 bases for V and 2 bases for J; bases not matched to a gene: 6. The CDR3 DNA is TGTGCCAGCAGCATTGGGACTAGCGGATACACAGATACGCAGTATTTT. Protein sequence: CASSIGTSGYTDTQYF. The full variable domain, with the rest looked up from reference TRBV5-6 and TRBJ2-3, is DAGVTQSPTHLIKTRGQQVTLRCSPKSGHDTVSWYQQALGQGPQFIFQYYEEEERQRGNFPDRFSGHQFPNYSSELNVNALLLGDSALYLCASSIGTSGYTDTQYFGPGTRLTVL.

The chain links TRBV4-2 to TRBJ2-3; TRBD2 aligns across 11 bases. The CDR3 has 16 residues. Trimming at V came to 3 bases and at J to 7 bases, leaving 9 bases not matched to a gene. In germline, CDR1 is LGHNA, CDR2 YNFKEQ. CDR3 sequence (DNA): TGTGCCAGCAGCCATGGCAATAGCGGGGGGGCTAATACGCAGTATTTT. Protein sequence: CASSHGNSGGANTQYF.

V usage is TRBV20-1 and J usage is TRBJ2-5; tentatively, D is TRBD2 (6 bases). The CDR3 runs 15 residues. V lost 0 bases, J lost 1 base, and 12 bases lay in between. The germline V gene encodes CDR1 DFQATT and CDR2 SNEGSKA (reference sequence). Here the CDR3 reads CSARDLSGVQETQYF. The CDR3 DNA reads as TGCAGTGCTAGAGATCTTTCGGGGGTCCAAGAGACCCAGTACTTC.

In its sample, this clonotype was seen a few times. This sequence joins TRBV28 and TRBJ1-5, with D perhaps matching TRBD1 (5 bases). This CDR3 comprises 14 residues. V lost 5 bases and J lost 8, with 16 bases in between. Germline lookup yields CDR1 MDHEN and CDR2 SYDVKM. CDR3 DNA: TGTGCCAGCAGTCTCCCCGGGGGGGTAAAGCCCCAGCATTTT. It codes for CASSLPGGVKPQHF.

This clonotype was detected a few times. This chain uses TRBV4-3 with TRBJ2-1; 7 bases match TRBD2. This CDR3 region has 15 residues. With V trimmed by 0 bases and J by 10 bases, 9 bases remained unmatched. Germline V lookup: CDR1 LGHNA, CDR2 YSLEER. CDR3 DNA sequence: TGCGCCAGCAGCCAAGATCCGGGCGGGAGTGGGGAGCAGTTCTTC. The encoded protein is CASSQDPGGSGEQFF.

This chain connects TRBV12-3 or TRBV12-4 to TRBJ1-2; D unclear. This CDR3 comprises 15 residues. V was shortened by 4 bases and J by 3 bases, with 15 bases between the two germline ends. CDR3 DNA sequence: TGTGCCAGCAGTTCTCCCACCCGTTTGTACTATGGCTACACCTTC. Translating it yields CASSSPTRLYYGYTF.